This is a list of T cell receptor beta chains from one sample in a study of blood T cell repertoires in COVID-19. Some clones are missing from TCRdb's copy, which holds only in-frame ones; the method was immunoSEQ multiplex PCR. This sample has a few hundred thousand clones, with more than 80% found just once. Specimen: PBMCs or T cells enriched from blood (not recorded which). The receptors come from a man aged 25-40 years who had recovered from COVID-19. Each CDR3 is given with its conserved first and last residue. A D gene is named only where the DNA matches it firmly. Expanded clones are given a class, and other clones once, few, many or no size at all.

V: TRBV29-1; J: TRBJ2-1; size: .; D: TRBD2; CDR3: CSVDIGTSGAYNEQFF; DNA: TGCAGCGTTGATATAGGGACTAGCGGGGCGTACAATGAGCAGTTCTTC
V: TRBV6-5; J: TRBJ2-7; size: once; D: TRBD2; CDR3: CASSYSSGRSNEQYF; DNA: TGTGCCAGCAGTTACTCTAGCGGGAGAAGCAACGAGCAGTACTTC
V: TRBV2; J: TRBJ1-2; size: .; D: .; CDR3: CASSWENYGYTF; DNA: TGTGCCAGCAGCTGGGAGAACTATGGCTACACCTTC
V: TRBV6-6; J: TRBJ2-5; size: .; D: TRBD1; CDR3: CASSYPQTGGAETQYF; DNA: TGTGCCAGCAGTTACCCGCAAACAGGGGGCGCCGAGACCCAGTACTTC
V: TRBV29-1; J: TRBJ2-1; size: .; D: .; CDR3: CSVDPGQIYNEQFF; DNA: TGCAGCGTTGACCCGGGACAAATCTACAATGAGCAGTTCTTC
V: TRBV19; J: TRBJ1-5; size: .; D: .; CDR3: CASSAQFSNQPQHF; DNA: TGTGCCAGTAGTGCACAGTTTAGCAATCAGCCCCAGCATTTT
V: TRBV27; J: TRBJ1-5; size: .; D: .; CDR3: CASSLRLPGSPQHF; DNA: TGTGCCAGCAGTCTCCGACTCCCGGGATCGCCCCAGCATTTT
V: TRBV19; J: TRBJ1-2; size: .; D: .; CDR3: CASSRQAPGDGYTF; DNA: TGTGCCAGTAGCCGACAGGCGCCAGGAGATGGCTACACCTTC
V: TRBV7-8; J: TRBJ1-2; size: .; D: .; CDR3: CASSLGSGGFYGYTF; DNA: TGTGCCAGCAGCTTAGGATCGGGAGGGTTCTATGGCTACACCTTC
V: TRBV21-1; J: TRBJ2-3; size: .; D: .; CDR3: CASSKRLAGGDTQYF; DNA: TGTGCCAGCAGCAAAAGACTAGCGGGAGGAGATACGCAGTATTTT
V: TRBV5-1; J: TRBJ2-3; size: .; D: .; CDR3: CASSLARRPGDTQYF; DNA: TGCGCCAGCAGCTTGGCCCGAAGACCCGGGGATACGCAGTATTTT
V: TRBV5-1; J: TRBJ2-1; size: once; D: .; CDR3: CASSLGGDYNEQFF; DNA: TGCGCCAGCAGCTTAGGGGGGGACTACAATGAGCAGTTCTTC
V: TRBV27; J: TRBJ2-3; size: .; D: TRBD2; CDR3: CASSSLAGETTDTQYF; DNA: TGTGCCAGCAGTTCCTTAGCGGGAGAGACCACAGATACGCAGTATTTT
V: TRBV30; J: TRBJ2-3; size: .; D: TRBD2; CDR3: CAWSGRTLAVKGTQYF; DNA: TGTGCCTGGAGTGGAAGGACACTAGCGGTCAAGGGTACGCAGTATTTT
V: TRBV3-1/TRBV3-2; J: TRBJ2-3; size: .; D: .; CDR3: CASSPGSPDTQYF; DNA: TGTGCCAGCAGCCCAGGCTCTCCAGATACGCAGTATTTT